This entry features one TCR beta chain sequence. These data come from a study of blood T cell repertoires in COVID-19. For the study at large: Whether acute or convalescent, the COVID-19 samples came from the United States, Italy and Spain.

Sequencing used immunoSEQ multiplex PCR; TCRdb keeps in-frame clones, though not all of them. The sample has around 180,000 clones, more than 80% seen once; the top ten hold 12%. The TCR was taken from a woman older than 75 with COVID-19, enrolled during active disease. The specimen was peripheral blood.

The CDR3 is CASRDSLGTGELFF. The CDR3 DNA sequence: TGTGCCAGCAGGGACAGTCTGGGAACCGGGGAGCTGTTTTTT. The chain joins TRBV2 to TRBJ2-2, with D tentatively TRBD1 (6 bases). V was clipped by 6 bases and J by 5 bases, with 13 bases between them. The CDR3 has 14 residues. CDR1 and CDR2 (germline): SNHLY, FYNNEI.